This entry is about one T cell receptor (beta chain). This clonotype was seen ten or more times. Its cognate antigen has yet to be identified. There are no base qualities to consult, and no much larger clone falls within one base. The time point label of this sample denotes: pre-pandemic baseline sample and day 111 after first positive SARS-CoV-2 test. The data were obtained in a study of kidney transplant recipient with SARS-CoV-2 infection (dated by TCRdb to about 2021). Data came from an Illumina MiSeq. Profiling of the peripheral T cell repertoire was carried out for human TCRbeta genes. Processing in the source paper ran as follows. Differential clonotype abundance was tested with beta-binomial modelling to account for variability over time. Expanded clonotypes were screened against the ImmuneCODE reference database of SARS-CoV-2-associated TCRs and were mapped to viral genome regions. Additional analyses of the repertoire looked at TRBV gene usage, CDR3 length, CDR3 amino acid overlap between time points, clonotype abundance distributions and Jaccard similarity. In TCRdb, the public reads were trimmed at Q25 with fastp and aligned with MiXCR, with productive beta chains retained. Every distinct CDR3 protein forms one entry, paired with its most common genes and DNA. Clone size and V and J calls follow TCRdb, not the original study. The sample table contains fewer than 250,000 distinct CDR3 sequences; only one count was recorded for under 30% of them. 7% to 8% of the sample belongs to the ten largest clones.

Taken from cysteine to phenylalanine, the CDR3 has 17 residues. CDR3 DNA only is kept here, 51 bases in frame from base 1. Trimming costs V 5 bases and J 4 bases, and their ends lie 23 bases apart. The germline V gene (reference sequence) yields SGHAT for CDR1 and FQDESV for CDR2. The receptor was derived from a young adult male patient who had COVID-19 and was a kidney transplant recipient. Some T cells may have been brought in with the graft after a transplant. The sample was a blood sample, taken at baseline and on roughly day 110 from a kidney transplant recipient. The chain links TRBV11-1 with TRBJ1-2, with no confidently assigned D gene. In nucleotides, the sequence is TGTGCCAGCAGCCTTCTAAATAAGGCTGGAAAGACCTATGGCTACACCTTC. Translated, this gives CASSLLNKAGKTYGYTF.